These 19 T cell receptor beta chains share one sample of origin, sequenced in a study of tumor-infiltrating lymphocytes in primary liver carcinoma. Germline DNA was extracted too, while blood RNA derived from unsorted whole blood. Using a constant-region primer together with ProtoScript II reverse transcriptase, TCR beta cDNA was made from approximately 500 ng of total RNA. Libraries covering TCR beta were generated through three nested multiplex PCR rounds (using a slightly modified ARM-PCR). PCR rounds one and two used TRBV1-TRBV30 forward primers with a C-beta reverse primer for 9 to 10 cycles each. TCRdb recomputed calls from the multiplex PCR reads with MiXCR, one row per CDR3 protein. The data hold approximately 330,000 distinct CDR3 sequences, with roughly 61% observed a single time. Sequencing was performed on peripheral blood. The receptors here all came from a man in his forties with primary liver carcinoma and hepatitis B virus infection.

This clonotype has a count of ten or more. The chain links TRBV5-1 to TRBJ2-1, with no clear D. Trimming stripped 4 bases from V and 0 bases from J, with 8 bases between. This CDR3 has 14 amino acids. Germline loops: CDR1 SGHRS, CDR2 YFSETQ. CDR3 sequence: CASSLASSYNEQFF. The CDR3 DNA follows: TGCGCCAGCAGCCTTGCCAGCTCCTACAATGAGCAGTTCTTC.

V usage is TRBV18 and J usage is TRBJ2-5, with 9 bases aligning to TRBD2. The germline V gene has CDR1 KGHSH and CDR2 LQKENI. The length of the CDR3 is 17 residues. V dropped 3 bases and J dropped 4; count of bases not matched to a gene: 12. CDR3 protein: CASSPGLASYPGETQYF. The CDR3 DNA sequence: TGTGCCAGCTCACCGGGACTAGCATCTTACCCCGGAGAGACCCAGTACTTC.

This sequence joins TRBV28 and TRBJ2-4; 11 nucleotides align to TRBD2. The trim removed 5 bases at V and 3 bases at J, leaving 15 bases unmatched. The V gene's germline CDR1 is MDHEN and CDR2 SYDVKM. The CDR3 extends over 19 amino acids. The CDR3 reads CASSPPGLADIVGKNIQYF. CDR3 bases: TGTGCCAGCAGTCCTCCGGGACTAGCGGATATCGTGGGCAAAAACATTCAGTACTTC.

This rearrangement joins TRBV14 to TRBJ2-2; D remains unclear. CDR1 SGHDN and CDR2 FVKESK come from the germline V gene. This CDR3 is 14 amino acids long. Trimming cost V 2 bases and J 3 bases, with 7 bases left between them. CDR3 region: CASSQTVDTGELFF. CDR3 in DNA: TGTGCCAGCAGCCAAACAGTAGACACCGGGGAGCTGTTTTTT.

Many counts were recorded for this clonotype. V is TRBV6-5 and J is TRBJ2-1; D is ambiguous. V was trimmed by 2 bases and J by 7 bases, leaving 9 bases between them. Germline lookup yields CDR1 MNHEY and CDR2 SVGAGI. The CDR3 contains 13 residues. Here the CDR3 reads CASSYPPVNEQFF. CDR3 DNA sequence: TGTGCCAGCAGTTACCCTCCGGTTAATGAGCAGTTCTTC.

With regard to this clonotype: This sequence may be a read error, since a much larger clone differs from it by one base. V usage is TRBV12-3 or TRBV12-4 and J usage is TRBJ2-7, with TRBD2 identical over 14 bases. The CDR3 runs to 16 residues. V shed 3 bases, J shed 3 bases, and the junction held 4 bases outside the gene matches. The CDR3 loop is CASSLRLAGGDYEQYF. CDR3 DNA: TGTGCCAGCAGTTTGAGACTAGCGGGAGGGGACTACGAGCAGTACTTC.

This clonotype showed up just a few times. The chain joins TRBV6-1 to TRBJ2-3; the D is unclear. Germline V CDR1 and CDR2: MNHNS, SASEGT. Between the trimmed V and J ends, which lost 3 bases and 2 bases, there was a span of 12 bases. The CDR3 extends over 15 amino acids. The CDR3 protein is CASSDSPSFTDTQYF. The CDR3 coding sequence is TGTGCCAGCAGTGATTCGCCTAGTTTCACAGATACGCAGTATTTT.

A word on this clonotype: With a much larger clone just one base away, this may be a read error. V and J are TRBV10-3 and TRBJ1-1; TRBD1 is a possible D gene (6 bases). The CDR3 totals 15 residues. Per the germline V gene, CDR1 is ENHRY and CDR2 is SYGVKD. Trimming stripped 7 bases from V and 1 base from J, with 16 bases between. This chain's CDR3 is CAITRSWTANTEAFF. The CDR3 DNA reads TGTGCCATCACCCGTTCCTGGACAGCGAACACTGAAGCTTTCTTT.

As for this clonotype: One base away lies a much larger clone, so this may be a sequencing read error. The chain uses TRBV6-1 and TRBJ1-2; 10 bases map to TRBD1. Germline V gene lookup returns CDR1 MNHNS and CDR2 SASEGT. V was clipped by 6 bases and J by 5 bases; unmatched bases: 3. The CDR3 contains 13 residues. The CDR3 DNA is TGTGCCAGCAGGAAGGACAGGGGGTATGGCTACACCTTC. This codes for CASRKDRGYGYTF.

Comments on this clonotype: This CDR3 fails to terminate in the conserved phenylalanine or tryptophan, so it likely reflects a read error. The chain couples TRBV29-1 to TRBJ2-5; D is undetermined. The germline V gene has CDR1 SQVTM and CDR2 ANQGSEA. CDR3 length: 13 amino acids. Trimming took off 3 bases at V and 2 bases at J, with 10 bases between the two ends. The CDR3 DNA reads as TGCAGCGTTGACTACCCAGGACAAGAGACCCAGTACCTC. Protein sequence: CSVDYPGQETQYL.

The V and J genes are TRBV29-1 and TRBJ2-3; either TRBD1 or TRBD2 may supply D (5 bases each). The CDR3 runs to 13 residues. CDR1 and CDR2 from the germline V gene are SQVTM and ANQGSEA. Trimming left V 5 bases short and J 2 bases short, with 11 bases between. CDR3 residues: CSVIVGATDTQYF. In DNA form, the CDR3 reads TGCAGCGTTATAGTCGGGGCCACAGATACGCAGTATTTT.

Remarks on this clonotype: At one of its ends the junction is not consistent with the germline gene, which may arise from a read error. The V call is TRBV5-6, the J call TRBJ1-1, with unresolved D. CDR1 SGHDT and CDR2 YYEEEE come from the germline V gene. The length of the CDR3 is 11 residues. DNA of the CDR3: TGTGTCAGCAGCGCGGACACTGAAGCTTTCTTT. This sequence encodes CVSSADTEAFF.

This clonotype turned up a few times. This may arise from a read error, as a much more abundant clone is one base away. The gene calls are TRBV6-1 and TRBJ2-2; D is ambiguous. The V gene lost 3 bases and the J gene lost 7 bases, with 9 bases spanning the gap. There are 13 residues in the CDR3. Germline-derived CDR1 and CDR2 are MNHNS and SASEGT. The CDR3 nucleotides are TGTGCCAGCAGTGATCGCATTCACGGGGAGCTGTTTTTT. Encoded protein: CASSDRIHGELFF.

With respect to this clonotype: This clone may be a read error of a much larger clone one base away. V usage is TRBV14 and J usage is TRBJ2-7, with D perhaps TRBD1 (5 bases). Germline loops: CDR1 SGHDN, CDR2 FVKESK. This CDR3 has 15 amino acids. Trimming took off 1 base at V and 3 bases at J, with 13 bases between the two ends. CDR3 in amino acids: CASSQARGSNYEQYF. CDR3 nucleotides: TGTGCCAGCAGCCAAGCTAGGGGTTCGAACTACGAGCAGTACTTC. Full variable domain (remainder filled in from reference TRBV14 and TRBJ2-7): EAGVTQFPSHSVIEKGQTVTLRCDPISGHDNLYWYRRVMGKEIKFLLHFVKESKQDESGMPNNRFLAERTGGTYSTLKVQPAELEDSGVYFCASSQARGSNYEQYFGPGTRLTVT.

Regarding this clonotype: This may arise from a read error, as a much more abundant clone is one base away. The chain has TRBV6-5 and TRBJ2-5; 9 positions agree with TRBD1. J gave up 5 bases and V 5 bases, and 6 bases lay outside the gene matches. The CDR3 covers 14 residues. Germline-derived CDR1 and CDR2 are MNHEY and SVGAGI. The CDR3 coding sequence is TGTGCCAGCAGTCGGACAGGGGTCACGGAGACCCAGTACTTC. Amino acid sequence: CASSRTGVTETQYF.

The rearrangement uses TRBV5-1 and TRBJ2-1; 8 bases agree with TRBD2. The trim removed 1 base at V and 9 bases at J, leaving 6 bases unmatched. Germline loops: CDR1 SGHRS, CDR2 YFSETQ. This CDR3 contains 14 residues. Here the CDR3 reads CASSLTTSESEQFF. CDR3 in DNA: TGCGCCAGCAGCTTGACGACTAGCGAGTCTGAGCAGTTCTTC.

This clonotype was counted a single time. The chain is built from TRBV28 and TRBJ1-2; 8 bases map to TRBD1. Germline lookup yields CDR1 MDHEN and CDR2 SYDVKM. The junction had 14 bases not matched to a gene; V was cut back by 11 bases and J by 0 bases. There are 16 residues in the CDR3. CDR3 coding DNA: TGTGCCGCCCCCAGGTCAGGGGGCCCTTCTAACTATGGCTACACCTTC. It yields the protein CAAPRSGGPSNYGYTF.

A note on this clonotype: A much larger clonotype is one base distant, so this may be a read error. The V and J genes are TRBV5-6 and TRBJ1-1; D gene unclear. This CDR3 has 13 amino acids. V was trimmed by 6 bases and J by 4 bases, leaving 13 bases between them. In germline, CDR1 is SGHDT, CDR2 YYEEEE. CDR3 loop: CASNSGWATEAFF. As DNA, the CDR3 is TGTGCCAGCAACTCCGGCTGGGCCACTGAAGCTTTCTTT.

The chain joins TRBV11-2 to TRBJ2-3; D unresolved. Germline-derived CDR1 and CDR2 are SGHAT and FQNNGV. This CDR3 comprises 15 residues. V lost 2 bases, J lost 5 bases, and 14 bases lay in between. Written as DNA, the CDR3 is TGTGCCAGCAGCTTATTGCGCCCGGTGCAAGATACGCAGTATTTT. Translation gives CASSLLRPVQDTQYF.